This record covers a single T cell receptor (beta chain). The protocol was immunoSEQ multiplex PCR, while the TCRdb copy is restricted to in-frame clones and leaves out a portion. The sample contains under 450,000 clones, roughly nine tenths of which appear only once. The sample belongs to a study of blood T cell repertoires in COVID-19. Study as a whole: COVID-19 samples from acute and convalescent phases originated in the United States, Italy and Spain.

This study enrolled people aged about 18 to 95 from about 24 US geographic areas. Participants were placed into cohorts based on the clinical history they reported. A COVID-19 case was met by exposed participants within 2 weeks before study entry. This clonotype originated in a woman aged 40 to 55 who had been exposed to COVID-19. What was sequenced was PBMCs or T cells enriched from blood (not recorded which).

CDR3 nucleotides: TGTGCCAGCAGCTTACGCGCGGCCAATGAGCAGTTCTTC. Encoded protein: CASSLRAANEQFF. The chain uses TRBV7-6 and TRBJ2-1; no reliable D call. The CDR3 length is 13 residues. With 2 bases removed from V and 6 bases from J, the gap between germline ends came to 8 bases. Germline assignment: CDR1 SGHVS and CDR2 FNYEAQ.